These 12 T cell receptor beta chains were sequenced from one sample in a study of shared clonotypes between healthy human individuals. Here immunoSEQ multiplex PCR was the method, and the copy in TCRdb shows in-frame clones only, minus some. The data contain millions of clones, 90% to 95% of them seen just once; the ten biggest clones take up 0.39%. The sample consisted of naive CD4+ T cells from PBMCs. Subset of the sample: CD45RA+ positively selected. These TCRs come from a man younger than 30 in good health. Some clones in this sample may be carry-over from other donors' samples.

This chain joins TRBV4-2 and TRBJ2-5; 7 positions match TRBD2. The CDR3 runs 17 residues. J gave up 5 bases and V 6 bases, and 18 bases lay outside the gene matches. Germline V gene sequence: CDR1 LGHNA, CDR2 YNFKEQ. CDR3 nucleotide sequence: TGTGCCAGCAGTCCAAGATTCCAGGCTAGCGGAGCGGAGACCCAGTACTTC. Its translation is CASSPRFQASGAETQYF.

The chain links TRBV18 to TRBJ2-3; 10 positions agree with TRBD2. This CDR3 region has 15 residues. V lost 4 bases to trimming and J lost 5 bases; unmatched junction nucleotides: 6. Germline V gene sequence: CDR1 KGHSH, CDR2 LQKENI. CDR3 protein: CASSLRTSGQDTQYF. CDR3 DNA: TGTGCCAGCTCACTAAGGACTAGCGGCCAAGATACGCAGTATTTT.

Worth noting for this clone: Additional DNA sequences in this sample encode the identical CDR3. V gene TRBV5-6 combines with J gene TRBJ1-6; D unclear. Trimming cost V 0 bases and J 7 bases, with 8 bases left between them. This CDR3 has 14 residues. Germline V gene data show CDR1 as SGHDT and CDR2 as YYEEEE. CDR3 nucleotides: TGTGCCAGCAGCTTGGGCCGGAACAATTCACCCCTCCACTTT. It translates to CASSLGRNNSPLHF.

This clone was observed once. The gene calls are TRBV7-2 and TRBJ1-2, with TRBD1 matching over 8 bases. CDR1 SGHTA and CDR2 FQGNSA come from the germline V gene. V shed 1 base, J shed 2 bases, and the junction held 3 bases outside the gene matches. The CDR3 has 15 residues. The CDR3 DNA follows: TGTGCCAGCAGCTTAGGACAGGGGATCAACTATGGCTACACCTTC. This codes for CASSLGQGINYGYTF. The variable domain in full, with the rest retrieved from reference TRBV7-2 and TRBJ1-2, is GAGVSQSPSNKVTEKGKDVELRCDPISGHTALYWYRQSLGQGLEFLIYFQGNSAPDKSGLPSDRFSAERTGGSVSTLTIQRTQQEDSAVYLCASSLGQGINYGYTFGSGTRLTVV.

In this sample, this clone turned up once. The rearrangement joins TRBV28 to TRBJ1-1; D gene unclear. CDR3 length equals 15 residues. CDR1 is MDHEN, CDR2 SYDVKM, per germline. The V end lost 6 bases, the J end lost 2 bases, and 16 bases lay between the germline ends. The CDR3 loop is CASSVLGSPNTEAFF. CDR3 coding DNA: TGTGCCAGCAGCGTTTTGGGGTCCCCCAACACTGAAGCTTTCTTT.

The chain joins TRBV7-3 to TRBJ1-1, with 9 bases that match TRBD1. Germline lookup yields CDR1 SGHTA and CDR2 FQGTGA. J gave up 5 bases and V 4 bases, and 5 bases lay outside the gene matches. The CDR3 contains 14 residues. The CDR3 bases are TGTGCCAGCAGCTCCCCCGGGACAGGGACTGAAGCTTTCTTT. Translated, it gives CASSSPGTGTEAFF.

This chain links TRBV21-1 with TRBJ1-5. TRBV21-1 is a pseudogene. The CDR3 spans 14 residues. The CDR3 protein is CASSKARTNQPQHF. The CDR3 DNA sequence: TGTGCCAGCAGCAAAGCCCGGACGAATCAGCCCCAGCATTTT.

This clone was seen only once. In DNA form, the CDR3 reads TGCGCCAGCAGCTTGGGGGACGGCGGCACAGATACGCAGTATTTT. It specifies CASSLGDGGTDTQYF. The V gene is TRBV5-1, the J gene TRBJ2-3; either TRBD1 or TRBD2 may supply D (5 bases each). The CDR3 runs to 15 residues. V was trimmed by 0 bases and J by 1 base, leaving 9 bases between them. Germline V gene data show CDR1 as SGHRS and CDR2 as YFSETQ.

CDR3 sequence: CAISEAQDTQYF. The CDR3 coding sequence is TGTGCCATCAGTGAGGCCCAAGATACGCAGTATTTT. V is TRBV10-3 and J is TRBJ2-3; no clear D gene. Trimming pared 2 bases from V and 5 bases from J, leaving 5 bases between. The CDR3 is 12 residues long. Germline V lookup: CDR1 ENHRY, CDR2 SYGVKD.

On this clone itself: The sample carries other DNA sequences with the same CDR3. V is TRBV28 and J is TRBJ2-5; D gene uncertain. From germline, CDR1 is MDHEN and CDR2 SYDVKM. The CDR3 contains 11 residues. Trimming took 3 bases from V and 5 from J, leaving 4 bases between them. Here the CDR3 reads CASSFEETQYF. The DNA of the CDR3 is TGTGCCAGCAGTTTTGAGGAGACCCAGTACTTC.

The gene calls are TRBV6-6 and TRBJ1-5, with TRBD1 as a possible D gene (5 bases). CDR1 MNHNY and CDR2 SVGAGI come from the germline V gene (reference sequence). Trimming pared 0 bases from V and 9 bases from J, leaving 18 bases between. This CDR3 spans 16 amino acids. CDR3 DNA: TGTGCCAGCAGTTACTCGATCACAGGCGCCGCCGTGCCCCAGCATTTT. Amino acid sequence: CASSYSITGAAVPQHF.

The rearrangement uses TRBV4-1 and TRBJ2-7, with a tentative D call TRBD2 (5 bases). This CDR3 contains 15 residues. V dropped 2 bases and J dropped 4 bases, with 15 bases sitting between them. Germline V lookup: CDR1 MGHRA, CDR2 YSYEKL. The CDR3 DNA reads TGCGCCAGCAGCCAATCGGTTAACCGGGGATACGAGCAGTACTTC. Translating it yields CASSQSVNRGYEQYF.